Only a few counts were recorded for the clone carrying this T cell receptor (beta chain). The CDR3 loop spans 13 amino acids. V gave up 4 bases and J gave up 4 bases, with 8 bases separating them. Germline CDR1 MGHRA, CDR2 YSYEKL. The sample originates from a study of blood T cell repertoires in COVID-19. Whole-study context: PBMCs, B-cell-depleted T cells, or T cells were the source of the cDNA or gDNA that made up the material.

Per the study methods: Reference gene primer amplification yielded estimated nucleated cell counts. Data came from immunoSEQ multiplex PCR; TCRdb stores just in-frame clones and leaves some out. That table supplies the V and J calls and clone size; D and trimming were determined from the DNA. Among roughly 230,000 clones listed, about 82% were seen once. This chain links TRBV4-1 with TRBJ1-5; a weak D match, TRBD1 (6 bases). This TCR was recovered from a woman between 55 and 75 years old with active or convalescent COVID-19. The sample was peripheral blood. The CDR3 coding sequence is TGCGCCAGCAGCCTTACAGGGAATCAGCCCCAGCATTTT. It is translated as CASSLTGNQPQHF.